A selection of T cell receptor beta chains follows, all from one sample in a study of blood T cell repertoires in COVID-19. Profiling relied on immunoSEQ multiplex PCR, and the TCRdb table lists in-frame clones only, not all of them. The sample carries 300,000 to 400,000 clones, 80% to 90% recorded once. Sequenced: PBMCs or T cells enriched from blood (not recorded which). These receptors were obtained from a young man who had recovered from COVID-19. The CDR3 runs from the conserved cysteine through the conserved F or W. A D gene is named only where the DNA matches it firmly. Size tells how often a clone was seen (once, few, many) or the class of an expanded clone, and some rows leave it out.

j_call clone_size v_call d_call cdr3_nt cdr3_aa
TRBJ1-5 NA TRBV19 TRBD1 TGTGCCAGTAACGACGGGCCAAACAGGGGAAATCAGCCCCAGCATTTT CASNDGPNRGNQPQHF
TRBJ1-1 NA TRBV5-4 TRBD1 TGTGCCAGCAGCTTAGGACAGGGTCAGAACACTGAAGCTTTCTTT CASSLGQGQNTEAFF
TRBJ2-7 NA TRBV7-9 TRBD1 TGTGCCTCGGGCGGGACAGGGGCCTCCGAGCAGTACTTC CASGGTGASEQYF
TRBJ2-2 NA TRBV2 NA TGTGCCAGCAGTAAATCCAGGGGGAGCGGGGGAAAGATGAACACCGGGGAGCTGTTTTTT CASSKSRGSGGKMNTGELFF
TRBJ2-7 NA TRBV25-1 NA TGTGCCAGCAGTGGAGTACACACCGGGACTGTGAACTACGAGCAGTACTTC CASSGVHTGTVNYEQYF
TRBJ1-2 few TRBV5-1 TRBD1 TGCGCCAGCAGCAGAGACAGGGGCTCCAACTATGGCTACACCTTC CASSRDRGSNYGYTF
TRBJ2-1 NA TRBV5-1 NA TGCGCCAGCAGCCCCCGCCAGGAGGAACTCATCAATGAGCAGTTCTTC CASSPRQEELINEQFF
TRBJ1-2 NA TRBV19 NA TGTGCCAGTAGTATAGGCGGCAGGGACTATGGCTACACCTTC CASSIGGRDYGYTF
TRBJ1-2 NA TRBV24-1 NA TGTGCCACCAGTGCAGGGGCTAACTATGGCTACACCTTC CATSAGANYGYTF
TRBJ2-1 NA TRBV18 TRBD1 TGTGCCAGCTCACCACGGACAGGTAAATACAATGAGCAGTTCTTC CASSPRTGKYNEQFF
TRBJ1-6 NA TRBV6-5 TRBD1 TGTGCCAGCAGCCATGGACAGGGGGTTAATTCACCCCTCCACTTT CASSHGQGVNSPLHF
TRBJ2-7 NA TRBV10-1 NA TGCGCCAGCAGTAAACTGGCAGGGGATTACGAGCAGTACTTC CASSKLAGDYEQYF
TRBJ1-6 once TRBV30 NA TGTGCCTGGAGTGTTTTCCGCGGTAATTCACCCCTCCACTTT CAWSVFRGNSPLHF
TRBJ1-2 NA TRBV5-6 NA TGTGCCAGCAGCTTACAGGGCGACTATGGCTACACCTTC CASSLQGDYGYTF
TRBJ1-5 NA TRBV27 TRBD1 TGTGCCACCGGGACAGAGAAATTCAATCAGCCCCAGCATTTT CATGTEKFNQPQHF
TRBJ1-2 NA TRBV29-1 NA TGCAGCGTTGAAGATCTTGGGGATGGTTGGAGGACTGGCTACACCTTC CSVEDLGDGWRTGYTF
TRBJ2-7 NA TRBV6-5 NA TGTGCCAGCATTTCCGGGACAAGTCATCAGAAGTACTTC CASISGTSHQKYF
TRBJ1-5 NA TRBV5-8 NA TGTGCCAGCAGCTTGTCGGTGGGCGTGGGTCAGCCCCAGCATTTT CASSLSVGVGQPQHF
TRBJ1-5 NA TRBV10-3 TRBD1 TGTGCCATCAGATCGACAGGGTTTGGGGATCAGCCCCAGCATTTT CAIRSTGFGDQPQHF
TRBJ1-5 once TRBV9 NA TGTGCCAGCAGCGGTGGGGGGGGCAGCAATCAGCCCCAGCATTTT CASSGGGGSNQPQHF
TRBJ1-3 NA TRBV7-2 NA TGTGCCAGCAGCTTAACGAGCTCTGGAAACACCATATATTTT CASSLTSSGNTIYF
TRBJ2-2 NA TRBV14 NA TGTGCCAGCAGCCAAGACGGGGTGCGGCGTGGCACCGGGGAGCTGTTTTTT CASSQDGVRRGTGELFF
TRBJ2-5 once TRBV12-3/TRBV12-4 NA TGTGCCAGCAGTTTTGCGGGTAGAGAGACCCAGTACTTC CASSFAGRETQYF
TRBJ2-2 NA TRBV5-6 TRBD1 TGTGCCAGCCGGGACAGGGAAATCGGGGAGCTGTTTTTT CASRDREIGELFF
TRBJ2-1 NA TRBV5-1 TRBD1 TGCGCCAGCAGCTTTCTGGGACAGGGGAACAATGAGCAGTTCTTC CASSFLGQGNNEQFF
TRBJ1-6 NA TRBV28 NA TGTGCCAGCAGTTTACCACAGGGTGAATCACCCCTCCACTTT CASSLPQGESPLHF
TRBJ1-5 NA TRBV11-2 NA TGTGCCAGCAGCGCGGTTGTCGGGCAGCCCCAGCATTTT CASSAVVGQPQHF
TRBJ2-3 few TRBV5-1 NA TGCGCCAGCAGCGGAGGACAGTTGGGAGATACGCAGTATTTT CASSGGQLGDTQYF
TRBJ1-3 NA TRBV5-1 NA TGCGCCAGCAGCTCCGCCGGGACTGCGGGCTCTGGAAACACCATATATTTT CASSSAGTAGSGNTIYF
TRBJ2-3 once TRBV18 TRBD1 TGTGCCAGCTCACCTCGGACAGGGAGCACAGATACGCAGTATTTT CASSPRTGSTDTQYF
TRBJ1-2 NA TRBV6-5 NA TGTGCCAGCAAATGGGGGGTATATGGCTACACCTTC CASKWGVYGYTF
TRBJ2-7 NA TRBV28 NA TGTGCCAGCGGCGGAGCGGGTCGGATCTACGAGCAGTACTTC CASGGAGRIYEQYF
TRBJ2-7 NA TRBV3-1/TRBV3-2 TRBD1 TGTGCCAGCGGTGGGAGGCAGGGGGCATACTACGAGCAGTACTTC CASGGRQGAYYEQYF
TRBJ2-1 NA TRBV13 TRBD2 TGTGCCAGCAGCGCTACTAGCGGGCTCTACAATGAGCAGTTCTTC CASSATSGLYNEQFF
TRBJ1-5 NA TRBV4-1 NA TGCGCCAGCAGCCAAGATCCGGGGGGCACTCAGCCCCAGCATTTT CASSQDPGGTQPQHF
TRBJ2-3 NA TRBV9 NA TGTGCCAGCAGCAGCCAGCCATTACAGGCTAGCACAGATACGCAGTATTTT CASSSQPLQASTDTQYF
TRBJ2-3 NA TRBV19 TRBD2 TGTGCCAGTAGTACCCAGCGGGAGTTTTCAGATACGCAGTATTTT CASSTQREFSDTQYF
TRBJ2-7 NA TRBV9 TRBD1 TGTGCCAGCAACGAGGGGACAGGGGCCCTCGAGCAGTACTTC CASNEGTGALEQYF
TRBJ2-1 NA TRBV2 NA TGTGCCAGCAGTGAATCATTCCTGGAGGGGAATGAGCAGTTCTTC CASSESFLEGNEQFF
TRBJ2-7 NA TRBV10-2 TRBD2 TGCGCCAGCACAGGGTTGGGGAGCGGGAGGTCTAACGAGCAGTACTTC CASTGLGSGRSNEQYF
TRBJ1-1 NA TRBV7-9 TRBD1 TGTGCCAGCAGCTCAAACCTAAGGACAGGGGGCATGGTAGCTGAAGCTTTCTTT CASSSNLRTGGMVAEAFF
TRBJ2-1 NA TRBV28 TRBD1 TGTGCCAGCAGATCCTACAGGGGGGTGGATCCGTTCTTC CASRSYRGVDPFF
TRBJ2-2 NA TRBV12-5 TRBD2 TGTGCTAGTGGTTCCCCCAGCGGGAGGGCCACCGGGGAGCTGTTTTTT CASGSPSGRATGELFF
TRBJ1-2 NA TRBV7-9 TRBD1 TGTGCCAGCAGCTTAGCCGACAGGGTGGTCTATGGCTACACCTTC CASSLADRVVYGYTF
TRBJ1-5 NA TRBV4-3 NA TGCGCCAGCAGCCAAGATGTTTACTCCCATCAGCCCCAGCATTTT CASSQDVYSHQPQHF
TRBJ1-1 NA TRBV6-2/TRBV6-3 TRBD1 TGTGCCAGCAGTTACTCCTCGACAGGGATGGCTTTCTTT CASSYSSTGMAFF